The 10 T cell receptor beta chains below all came from one sample that was sequenced in a study of T cell responses to AZD1222 COVID-19 vaccine. Generated by immunoSEQ multiplex PCR, the TCRdb table keeps only in-frame clones and is missing some. The table shows about 62,000 clones, with about 70% occurring only once. The sequencing used peripheral blood, collected on day 0 of AZD1222 vaccination. Receptor source: an adult in good health.

This clone was detected a few times. The chain joins TRBV28 to TRBJ2-3; 8 bases fit TRBD2. The CDR3 is 14 amino acids. J gave up 6 bases and V 5 bases, and 7 bases lay outside the gene matches. Germline V gives CDR1 MDHEN, CDR2 SYDVKM. In nucleotides, the CDR3 is TGTGCCAGCAGTACGGGGGGGCGGGCCGATACGCAGTATTTT. This translates into CASSTGGRADTQYF.

The genes are TRBV5-4 and TRBJ2-1, with no clear D. Looked up from germline, CDR1 is SGHNT and CDR2 is YYREEE (reference sequence). This CDR3 contains 13 residues. V was clipped by 0 bases and J by 8 bases, with 9 bases between them. Here the CDR3 DNA reads TGTGCCAGCAGCTTGGCCAAGGTATATGAGCAGTTCTTC. As protein: CASSLAKVYEQFF.

This sequence joins TRBV19 and TRBJ2-1; a weak D match, TRBD2 (6 bases). Germline CDR1 and CDR2: LNHDA and SQIVND (reference sequence). CDR3 length: 13 residues. Trimming removed 4 bases from V and 4 bases from J, with 8 bases in between. The CDR3 protein is CASSRGLYNEQFF. CDR3 coding DNA: TGTGCCAGTAGTAGGGGACTTTACAATGAGCAGTTCTTC.

The chain joins TRBV6-5 to TRBJ2-7; 7 bases line up with TRBD1. The CDR3 has 14 amino acids. Germline V gene sequence: CDR1 MNHEY, CDR2 SVGAGI. With 2 bases clipped from V and 3 bases from J, the junction kept 4 bases outside the gene matches. CDR3 sequence: CASSYLTGNYEQYF. CDR3 nucleotides: TGTGCCAGCAGTTACCTGACAGGGAACTACGAGCAGTACTTC.

This clone showed up just a few times. The V gene is TRBV5-6, the J gene TRBJ2-3; D might be TRBD1 (6 bases). V gave up 2 bases and J gave up 0 bases, with 19 bases separating them. The germline V gene has CDR1 SGHDT and CDR2 YYEEEE. The CDR3 spans 18 residues. This CDR3 reads CASSFYYNRESSTDTQYF. CDR3 nucleotides: TGTGCCAGCAGCTTCTATTATAACAGGGAATCTAGCACAGATACGCAGTATTTT.

The J gene is TRBJ1-2, the V gene TRBV14; D uncertain. V was trimmed by 3 bases and J by 4 bases, leaving 6 bases between them. Germline V gene sequence: CDR1 SGHDN, CDR2 FVKESK. The CDR3 covers 12 residues. CDR3 in amino acids: CASSQYPYGYTF. The DNA of the CDR3 is TGTGCCAGCAGCCAGTACCCCTATGGCTACACCTTC.

This clone was counted between two and nine times. The chain carries TRBV13 and TRBJ1-5, with TRBD1 matching over 8 bases. CDR1 is PRHDT, CDR2 FYEKMQ, per germline (reference sequence). With V trimmed by 4 bases and J by 12 bases, 11 bases remained unmatched. The CDR3 covers 14 residues. DNA of the CDR3: TGTGCCAGCAGCTCGACGGCAGGGGGCGCGAACCAGCATTTT. This translates into CASSSTAGGANQHF.

The chain recombines TRBV10-3 with TRBJ2-1; the D call may be TRBD1 or TRBD2 (5 bases each). The CDR3 is made up of 16 amino acids. Germline CDR1 and CDR2: ENHRY and SYGVKD. Deletions cut 6 bases from V and 3 bases from J, with 18 bases between. As DNA, the CDR3 is TGTGCCATCAGCCCGCTGGGGGAAAGGGGCTACAATGAGCAGTTCTTC. It translates to CAISPLGERGYNEQFF.

This rearrangement joins TRBV6-5 to TRBJ1-4; D gene uncertain. Germline CDR1 MNHEY, CDR2 SVGAGI. The CDR3 extends over 15 amino acids. Trimming took 6 bases from V and 0 from J, leaving 11 bases between them. CDR3: CASRRSQATNEKLFF. DNA for the CDR3: TGTGCCAGCAGACGCAGCCAAGCAACTAATGAAAAACTGTTTTTT.

The J gene is TRBJ1-1, the V gene TRBV7-2, with D hard to call. Looked up from germline, CDR1 is SGHTA and CDR2 is FQGNSA. The CDR3 is 14 amino acids. V lost 1 base to trimming and J lost 4 bases, with 10 bases between them. As DNA, the CDR3 is TGTGCCAGCAGCTTAGGCTTAGTACGCACTGAAGCTTTCTTT. It encodes CASSLGLVRTEAFF.